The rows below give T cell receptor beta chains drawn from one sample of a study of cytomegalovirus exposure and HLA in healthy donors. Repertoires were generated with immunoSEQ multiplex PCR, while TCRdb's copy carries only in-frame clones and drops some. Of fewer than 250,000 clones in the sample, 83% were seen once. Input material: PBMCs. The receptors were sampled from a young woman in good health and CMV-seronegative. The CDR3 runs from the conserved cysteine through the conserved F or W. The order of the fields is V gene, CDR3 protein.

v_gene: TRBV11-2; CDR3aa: CASSFGTSPSETQYF
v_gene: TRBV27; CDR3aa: CASSWDLTDTQYF
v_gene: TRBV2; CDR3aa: CASSVTGGGTEAFF
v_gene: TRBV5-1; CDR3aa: CASSFGGKSTDTQYF
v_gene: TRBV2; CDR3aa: CASSGRVTEDEQYF
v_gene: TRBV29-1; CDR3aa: CSAQRTGGAIDTQYF
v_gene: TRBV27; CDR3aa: CASSLTTGGDSPLHF
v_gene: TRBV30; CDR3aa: CAWSFLNQPQHF
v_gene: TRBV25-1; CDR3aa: CASSGWDSYGYTF
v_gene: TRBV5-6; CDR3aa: CASSALVAGGPYEQYF
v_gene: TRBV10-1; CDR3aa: CASSESKLAGGNEQFF
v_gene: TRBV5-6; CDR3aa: CASSGGTGGAGIYGYTF
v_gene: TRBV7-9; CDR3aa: CASTYSTGELFF
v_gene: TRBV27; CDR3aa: CASSNGGDEQFF
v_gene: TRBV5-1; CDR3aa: CASSLSSNYNSPLHF
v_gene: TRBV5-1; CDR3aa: CASSLVTGSTKGAQYF
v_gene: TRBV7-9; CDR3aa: CASSLDRGLAEAFF
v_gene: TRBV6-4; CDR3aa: CASSEGPSNFNEQFF
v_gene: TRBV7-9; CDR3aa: CASSLSAVTRGYGYTF
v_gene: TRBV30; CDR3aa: CASPGAGDEQYF
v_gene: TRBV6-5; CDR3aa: CASSTRVGNYGYTF
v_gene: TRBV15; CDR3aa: CATSRAPGPNTEAFF
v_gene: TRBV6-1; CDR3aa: CASSEGGNYGYTF
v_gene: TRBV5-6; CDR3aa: CASSLTGATNEKLFF
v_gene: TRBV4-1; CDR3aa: CASSQGPLAGPGELFF
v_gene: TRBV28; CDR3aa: CASSLGRESRSYEQYF
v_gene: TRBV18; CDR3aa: CASSPLPVDSYEQYF
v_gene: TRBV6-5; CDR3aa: CASSPTGDNYNEQFF
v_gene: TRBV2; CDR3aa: CASRRGDLLANEKLFF
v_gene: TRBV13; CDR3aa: CASSLGTGTDGYEQYF
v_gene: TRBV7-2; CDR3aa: CASSGVAGGYNEQFF
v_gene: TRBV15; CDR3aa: CATSREAQGTSEQYF
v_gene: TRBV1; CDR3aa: CTSSPWGRGIGELFF
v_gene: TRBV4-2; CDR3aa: CASSQVGTSNYGYTF
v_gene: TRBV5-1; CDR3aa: CASSLKYTQKDYEQYF
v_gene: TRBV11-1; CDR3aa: CASSFAGDTQYF
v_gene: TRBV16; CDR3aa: CASSNRVDRDTEAFF
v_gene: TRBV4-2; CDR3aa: CASSPSQGQGSYEQYF
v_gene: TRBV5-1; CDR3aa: CASSPSTANYGYTF
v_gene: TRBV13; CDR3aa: CASSYPGTGNTEAFF
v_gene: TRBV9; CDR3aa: CASSVGNGQSGNTIYF
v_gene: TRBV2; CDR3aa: CASSRGTGNTGELFF
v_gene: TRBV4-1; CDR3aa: CASSLNTNNRVGYTF